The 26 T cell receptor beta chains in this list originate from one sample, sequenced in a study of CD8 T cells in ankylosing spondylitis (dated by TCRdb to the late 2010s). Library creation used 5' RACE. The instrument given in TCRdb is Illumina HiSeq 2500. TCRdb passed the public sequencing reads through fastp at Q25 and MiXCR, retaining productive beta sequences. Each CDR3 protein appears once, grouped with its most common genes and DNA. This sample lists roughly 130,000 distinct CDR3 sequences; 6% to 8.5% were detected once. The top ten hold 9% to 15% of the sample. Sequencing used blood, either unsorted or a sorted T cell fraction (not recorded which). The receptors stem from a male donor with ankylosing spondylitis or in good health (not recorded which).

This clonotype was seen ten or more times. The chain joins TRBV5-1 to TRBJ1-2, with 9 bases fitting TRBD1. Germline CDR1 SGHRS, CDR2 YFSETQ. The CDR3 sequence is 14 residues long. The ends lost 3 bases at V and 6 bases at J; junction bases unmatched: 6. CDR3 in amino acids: CASSSGTGRHGYTF. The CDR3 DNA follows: TGCGCCAGCAGCTCCGGGACAGGGAGACATGGCTACACCTTC. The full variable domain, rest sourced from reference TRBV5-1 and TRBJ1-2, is KAGVTQTPRYLIKTRGQQVTLSCSPISGHRSVSWYQQTPGQGLQFLFEYFSETQRNKGNFPGRFSGRQFSNSRSEMNVSTLELGDSALYLCASSSGTGRHGYTFGSGTRLTVV.

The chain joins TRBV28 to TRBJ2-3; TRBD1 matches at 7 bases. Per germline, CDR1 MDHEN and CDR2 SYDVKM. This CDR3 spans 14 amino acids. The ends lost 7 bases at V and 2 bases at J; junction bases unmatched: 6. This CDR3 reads CASTPTGYTDTQYF. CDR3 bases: TGTGCCAGCACGCCGACAGGGTACACAGATACGCAGTATTTT.

The CDR3 nucleotides read TGCAGCGTTGACCCGACTAACAATGAGCAGTTCTTC. This codes for CSVDPTNNEQFF. This rearrangement joins TRBV29-1 to TRBJ2-1, with D possibly matching TRBD2 (5 bases). Germline V gene sequence: CDR1 SQVTM, CDR2 ANQGSEA. This CDR3 is built from 12 residues. Between the trimmed V and J ends, which lost 3 bases and 5 bases, there was a span of 8 bases.

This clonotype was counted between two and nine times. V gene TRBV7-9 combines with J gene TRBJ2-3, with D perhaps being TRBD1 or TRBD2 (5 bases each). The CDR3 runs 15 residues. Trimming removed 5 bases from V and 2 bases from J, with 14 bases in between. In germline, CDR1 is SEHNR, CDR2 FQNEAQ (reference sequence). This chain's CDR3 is CASSHSRGVTDTQYF. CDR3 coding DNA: TGTGCCAGCAGCCATTCTCGGGGCGTCACAGATACGCAGTATTTT.

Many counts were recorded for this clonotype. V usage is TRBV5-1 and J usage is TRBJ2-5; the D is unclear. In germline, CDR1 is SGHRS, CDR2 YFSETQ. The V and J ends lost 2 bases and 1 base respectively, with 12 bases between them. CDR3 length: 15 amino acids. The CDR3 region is CASSFSLGGQETQYF. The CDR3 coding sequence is TGCGCCAGCAGCTTTTCTCTGGGCGGCCAAGAGACCCAGTACTTC.

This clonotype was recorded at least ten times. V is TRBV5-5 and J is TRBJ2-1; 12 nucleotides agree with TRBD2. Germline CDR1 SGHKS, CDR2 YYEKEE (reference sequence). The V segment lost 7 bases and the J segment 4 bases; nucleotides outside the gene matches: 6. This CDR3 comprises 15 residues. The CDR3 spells CASQLGTSGYNEQFF. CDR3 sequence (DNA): TGTGCCAGCCAATTAGGGACTAGCGGGTACAATGAGCAGTTCTTC.

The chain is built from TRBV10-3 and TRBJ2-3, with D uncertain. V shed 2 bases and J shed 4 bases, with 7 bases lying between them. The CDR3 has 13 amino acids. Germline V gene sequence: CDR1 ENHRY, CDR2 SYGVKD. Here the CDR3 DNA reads TGTGCCATCAGTGAGCTGAGTTCAGATACGCAGTATTTT. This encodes CAISELSSDTQYF.

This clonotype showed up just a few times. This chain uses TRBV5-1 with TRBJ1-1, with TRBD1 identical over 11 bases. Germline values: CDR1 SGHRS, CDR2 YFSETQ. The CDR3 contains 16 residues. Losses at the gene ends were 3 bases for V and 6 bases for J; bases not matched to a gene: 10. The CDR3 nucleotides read TGCGCCAGCAGCTACAGCAGGACAGGGGGCTTCGCTGAAGCTTTCTTT. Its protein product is CASSYSRTGGFAEAFF.

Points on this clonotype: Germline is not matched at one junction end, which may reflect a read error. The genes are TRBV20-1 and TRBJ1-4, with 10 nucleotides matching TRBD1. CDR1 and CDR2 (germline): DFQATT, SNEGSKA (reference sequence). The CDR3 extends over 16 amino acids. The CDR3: CCATGTGALGDEKLFF. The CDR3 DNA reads TGCTGTGCTACCGGGACAGGGGCCCTTGGGGATGAAAAACTGTTTTTT.

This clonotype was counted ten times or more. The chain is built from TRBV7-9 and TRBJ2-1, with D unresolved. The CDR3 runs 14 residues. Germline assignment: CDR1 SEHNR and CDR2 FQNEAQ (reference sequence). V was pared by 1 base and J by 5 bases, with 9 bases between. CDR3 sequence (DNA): TGTGCCAGCAGCTTAGGTAACATACACAATGAGCAGTTCTTC. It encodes CASSLGNIHNEQFF.

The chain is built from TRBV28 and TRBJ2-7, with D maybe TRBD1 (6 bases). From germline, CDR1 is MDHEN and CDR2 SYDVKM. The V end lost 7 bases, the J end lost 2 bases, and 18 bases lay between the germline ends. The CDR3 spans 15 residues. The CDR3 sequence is CASTYAGTIPYEQYF. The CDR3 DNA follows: TGTGCCAGCACTTACGCCGGGACAATTCCCTACGAGCAGTACTTC.

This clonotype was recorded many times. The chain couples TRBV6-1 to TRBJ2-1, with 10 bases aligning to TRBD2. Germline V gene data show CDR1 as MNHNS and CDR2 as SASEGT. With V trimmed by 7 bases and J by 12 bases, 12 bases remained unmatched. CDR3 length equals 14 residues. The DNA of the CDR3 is TGTGCCAGCAAACCGGGACTAGCGCCCCTCGGGCAGTTCTTC. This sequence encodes CASKPGLAPLGQFF.

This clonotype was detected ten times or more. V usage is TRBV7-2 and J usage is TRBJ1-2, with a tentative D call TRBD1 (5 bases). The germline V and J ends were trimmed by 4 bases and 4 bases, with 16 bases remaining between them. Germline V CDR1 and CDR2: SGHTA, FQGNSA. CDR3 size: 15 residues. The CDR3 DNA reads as TGTGCCAGCAGCTCGGTGCCGGGGGGATTCTATGGCTACACCTTC. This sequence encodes CASSSVPGGFYGYTF.

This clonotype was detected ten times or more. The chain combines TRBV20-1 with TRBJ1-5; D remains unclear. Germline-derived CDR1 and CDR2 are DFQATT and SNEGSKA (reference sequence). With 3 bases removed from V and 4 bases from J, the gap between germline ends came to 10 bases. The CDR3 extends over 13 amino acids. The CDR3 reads CSASPQKNQPQHF. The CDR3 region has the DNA TGCAGTGCTAGTCCGCAAAAGAATCAGCCCCAGCATTTT.

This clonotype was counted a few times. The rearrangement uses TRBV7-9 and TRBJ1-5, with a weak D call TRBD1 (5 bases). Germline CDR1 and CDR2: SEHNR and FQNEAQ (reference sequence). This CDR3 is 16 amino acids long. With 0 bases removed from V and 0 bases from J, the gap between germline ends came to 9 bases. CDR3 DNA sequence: TGTGCCAGCAGCTTAGCGCTAGGGGATAGCAATCAGCCCCAGCATTTT. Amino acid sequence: CASSLALGDSNQPQHF.

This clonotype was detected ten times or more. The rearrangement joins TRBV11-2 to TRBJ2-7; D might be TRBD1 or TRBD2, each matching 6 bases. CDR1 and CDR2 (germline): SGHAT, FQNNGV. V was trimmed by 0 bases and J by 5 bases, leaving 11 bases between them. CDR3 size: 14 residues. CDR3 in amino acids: CASSLDRGLDEQYF. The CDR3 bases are TGTGCCAGCAGCTTAGATCGGGGGCTCGACGAGCAGTACTTC.

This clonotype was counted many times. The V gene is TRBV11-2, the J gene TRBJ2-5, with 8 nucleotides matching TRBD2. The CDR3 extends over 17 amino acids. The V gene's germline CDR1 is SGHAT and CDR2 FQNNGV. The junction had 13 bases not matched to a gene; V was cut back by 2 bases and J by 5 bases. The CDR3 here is CASSLSGSGRRSETQYF. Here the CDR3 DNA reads TGTGCCAGCAGCTTATCAGGGAGCGGGAGAAGGAGTGAGACCCAGTACTTC.

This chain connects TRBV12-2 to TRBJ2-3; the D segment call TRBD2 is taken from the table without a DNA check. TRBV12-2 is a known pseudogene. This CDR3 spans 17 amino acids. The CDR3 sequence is CASRLVLRGGSTDTQYF. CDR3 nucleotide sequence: TGTGCAAGTCGCTTAGTTTTGCGGGGGGGCAGCACAGATACGCAGTATTTT.

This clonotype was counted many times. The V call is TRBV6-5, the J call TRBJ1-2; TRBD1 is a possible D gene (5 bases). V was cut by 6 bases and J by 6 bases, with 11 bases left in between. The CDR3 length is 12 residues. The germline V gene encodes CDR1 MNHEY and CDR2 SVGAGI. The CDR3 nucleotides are TGTGCCAGCAGGGCTCAGACAGATGGCTACACCTTC. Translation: CASRAQTDGYTF.

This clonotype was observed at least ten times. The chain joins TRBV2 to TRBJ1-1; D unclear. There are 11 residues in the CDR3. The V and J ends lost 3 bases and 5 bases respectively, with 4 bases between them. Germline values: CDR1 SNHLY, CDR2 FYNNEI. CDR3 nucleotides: TGTGCCAGCAGTGAGGGGACTGAAGCTTTCTTT. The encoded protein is CASSEGTEAFF.

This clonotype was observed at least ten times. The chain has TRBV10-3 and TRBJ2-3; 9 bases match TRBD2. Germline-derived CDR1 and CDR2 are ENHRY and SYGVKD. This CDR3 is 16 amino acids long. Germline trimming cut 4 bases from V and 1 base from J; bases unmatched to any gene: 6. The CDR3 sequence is CAISGGRGGGTDTQYF. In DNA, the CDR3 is TGTGCCATCAGTGGTGGGCGGGGGGGCGGCACAGATACGCAGTATTTT.

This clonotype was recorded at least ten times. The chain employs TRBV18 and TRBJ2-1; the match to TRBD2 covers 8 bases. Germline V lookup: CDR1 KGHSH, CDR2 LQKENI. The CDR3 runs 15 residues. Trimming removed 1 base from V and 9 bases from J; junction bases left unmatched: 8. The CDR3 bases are TGTGCCAGCTCACCACAGGGACTAGAAGTTGGTGAGCAGTTCTTC. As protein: CASSPQGLEVGEQFF.

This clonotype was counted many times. CDR3 region: CASSSSSGRTYNEQFF. The CDR3 DNA reads TGCGCCAGCAGCTCATCTAGCGGGAGGACCTACAATGAGCAGTTCTTC. The chain carries TRBV5-1 and TRBJ2-1, with 11 bases aligning to TRBD2. The ends lost 3 bases at V and 2 bases at J; junction bases unmatched: 4. This CDR3 is built from 16 residues. CDR1 and CDR2 from the germline V gene are SGHRS and YFSETQ.

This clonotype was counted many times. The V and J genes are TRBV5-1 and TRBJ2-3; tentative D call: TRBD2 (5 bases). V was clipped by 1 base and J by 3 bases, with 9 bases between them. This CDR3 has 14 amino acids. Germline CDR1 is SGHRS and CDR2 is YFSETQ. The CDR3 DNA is TGCGCCAGCAGCTTGTCTCGGACTACAGATACGCAGTATTTT. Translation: CASSLSRTTDTQYF.

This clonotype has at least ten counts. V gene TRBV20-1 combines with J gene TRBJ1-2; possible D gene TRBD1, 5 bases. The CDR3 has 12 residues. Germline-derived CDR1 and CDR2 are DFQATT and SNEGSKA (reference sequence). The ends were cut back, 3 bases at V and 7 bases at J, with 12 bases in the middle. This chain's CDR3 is CSASPKRGGYTF. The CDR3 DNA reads TGCAGTGCTAGCCCCAAGAGGGGTGGCTACACCTTC.

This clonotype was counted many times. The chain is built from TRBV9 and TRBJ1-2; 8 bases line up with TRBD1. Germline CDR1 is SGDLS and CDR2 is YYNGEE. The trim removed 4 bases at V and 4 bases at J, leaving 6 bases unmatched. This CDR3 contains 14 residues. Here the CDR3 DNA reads TGTGCCAGCAGCCCCGGGACAGGCACCTATGGCTACACCTTC. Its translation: CASSPGTGTYGYTF.